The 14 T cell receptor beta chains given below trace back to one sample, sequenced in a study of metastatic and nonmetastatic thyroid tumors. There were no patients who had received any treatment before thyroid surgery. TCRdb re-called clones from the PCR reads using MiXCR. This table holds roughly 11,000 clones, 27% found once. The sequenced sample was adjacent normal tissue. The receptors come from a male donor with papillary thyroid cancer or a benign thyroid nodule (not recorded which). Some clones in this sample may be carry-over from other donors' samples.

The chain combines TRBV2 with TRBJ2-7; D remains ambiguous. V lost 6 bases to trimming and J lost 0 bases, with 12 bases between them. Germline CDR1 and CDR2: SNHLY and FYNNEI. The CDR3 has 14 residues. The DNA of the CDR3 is TGTGCCAGCAGCGCCGTGGGTCGCTCCTACGAGCAGTACTTC. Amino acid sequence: CASSAVGRSYEQYF.

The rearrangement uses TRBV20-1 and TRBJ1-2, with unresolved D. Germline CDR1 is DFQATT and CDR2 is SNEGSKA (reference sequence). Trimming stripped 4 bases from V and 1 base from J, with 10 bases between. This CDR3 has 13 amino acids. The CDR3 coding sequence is TGCAGTGCTAAGTCGGCAAATAACTATGGCTACACCTTC. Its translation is CSAKSANNYGYTF.

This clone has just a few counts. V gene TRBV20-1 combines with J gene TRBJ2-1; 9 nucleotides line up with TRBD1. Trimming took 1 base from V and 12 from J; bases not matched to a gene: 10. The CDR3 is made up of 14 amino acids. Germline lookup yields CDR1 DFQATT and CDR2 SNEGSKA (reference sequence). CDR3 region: CSARVGTGFLGQFF. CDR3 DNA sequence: TGCAGTGCTAGAGTGGGGACAGGGTTTCTCGGGCAGTTCTTC.

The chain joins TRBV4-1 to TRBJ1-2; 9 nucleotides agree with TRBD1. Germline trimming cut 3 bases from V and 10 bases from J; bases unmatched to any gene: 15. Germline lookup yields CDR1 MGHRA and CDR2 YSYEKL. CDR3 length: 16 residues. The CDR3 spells CASSQTPGQGGEYYTF. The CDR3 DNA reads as TGCGCCAGCAGCCAGACACCGGGACAGGGTGGGGAGTACTACACCTTC.

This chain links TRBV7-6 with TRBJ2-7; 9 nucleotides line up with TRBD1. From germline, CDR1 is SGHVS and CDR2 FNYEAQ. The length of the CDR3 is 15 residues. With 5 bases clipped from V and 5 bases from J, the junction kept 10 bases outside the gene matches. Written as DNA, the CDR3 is TGTGCCAGCAGCCCGCTCCCGGGACAGGGTAACGAGCAGTACTTC. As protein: CASSPLPGQGNEQYF.

This CDR3 reads CASSQKNRGLSNTEAFF. The CDR3 nucleotides read TGTGCCAGCAGTCAGAAAAACCGGGGGCTATCGAACACTGAAGCTTTCTTT. The rearrangement links TRBV6-1 to TRBJ1-1; a weak D match, TRBD1 (6 bases). The V and J ends lost 5 bases and 1 base respectively, with 20 bases between them. Germline V CDR1 and CDR2: MNHNS, SASEGT. The CDR3 covers 17 residues.

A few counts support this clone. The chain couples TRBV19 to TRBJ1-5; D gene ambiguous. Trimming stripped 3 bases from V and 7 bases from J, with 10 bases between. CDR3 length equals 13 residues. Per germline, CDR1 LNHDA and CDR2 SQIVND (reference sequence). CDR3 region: CASSIDVLQPQHF. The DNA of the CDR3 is TGTGCCAGTAGTATTGATGTCCTCCAGCCCCAGCATTTT.

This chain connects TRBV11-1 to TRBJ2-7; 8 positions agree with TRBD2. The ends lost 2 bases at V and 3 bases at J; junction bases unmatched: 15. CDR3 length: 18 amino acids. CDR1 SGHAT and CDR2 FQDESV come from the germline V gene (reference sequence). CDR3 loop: CASSLQGRSGSRNYEQYF. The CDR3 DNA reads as TGTGCCAGCAGCTTACAAGGGCGGAGCGGGAGTCGGAACTACGAGCAGTACTTC.

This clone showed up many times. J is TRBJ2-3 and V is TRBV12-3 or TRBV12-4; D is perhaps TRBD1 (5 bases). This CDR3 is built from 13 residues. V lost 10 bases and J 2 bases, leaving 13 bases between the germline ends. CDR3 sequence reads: CATTRAPTDTQYF. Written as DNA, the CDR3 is TGTGCCACTACCAGGGCACCCACAGATACGCAGTATTTT.

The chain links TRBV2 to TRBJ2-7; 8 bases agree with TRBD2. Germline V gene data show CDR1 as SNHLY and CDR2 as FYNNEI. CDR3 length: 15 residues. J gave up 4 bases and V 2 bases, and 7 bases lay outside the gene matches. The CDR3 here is CASSETGTRSYEQYF. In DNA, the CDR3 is TGTGCCAGCAGTGAAACCGGGACTAGGTCGTACGAGCAGTACTTC. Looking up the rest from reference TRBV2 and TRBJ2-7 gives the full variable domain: EPEVTQTPSHQVTQMGQEVILRCVPISNHLYFYWYRQILGQKVEFLVSFYNNEISEKSEIFDDQFSVERPDGSNFTLKIRSTKLEDSAMYFCASSETGTRSYEQYFGPGTRLTVT.

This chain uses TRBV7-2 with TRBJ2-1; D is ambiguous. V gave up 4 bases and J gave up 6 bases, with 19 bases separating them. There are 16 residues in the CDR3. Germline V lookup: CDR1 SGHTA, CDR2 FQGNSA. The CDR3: CASSYWSLMSVNEQFF. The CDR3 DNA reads TGTGCCAGCAGCTACTGGTCCCTGATGAGCGTCAATGAGCAGTTCTTC.

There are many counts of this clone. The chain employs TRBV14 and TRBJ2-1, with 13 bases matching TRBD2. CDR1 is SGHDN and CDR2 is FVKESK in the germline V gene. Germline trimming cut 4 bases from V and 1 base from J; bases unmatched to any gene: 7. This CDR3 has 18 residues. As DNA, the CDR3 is TGTGCCAGCAGCCCGGGACTAGCGGGACTAAGATCCTACAATGAGCAGTTCTTC. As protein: CASSPGLAGLRSYNEQFF.

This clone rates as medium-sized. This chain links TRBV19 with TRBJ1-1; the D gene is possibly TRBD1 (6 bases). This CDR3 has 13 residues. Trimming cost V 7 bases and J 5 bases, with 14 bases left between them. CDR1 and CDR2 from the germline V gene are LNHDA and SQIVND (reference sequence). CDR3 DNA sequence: TGTGCCAGTATTTCGCAGGGGCGGACTGAAGCTTTCTTT. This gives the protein CASISQGRTEAFF. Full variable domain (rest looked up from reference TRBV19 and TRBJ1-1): DGGITQSPKYLFRKEGQNVTLSCEQNLNHDAMYWYRQDPGQGLRLIYYSQIVNDFQKGDIAEGYSVSREKKESFPLTVTSAQKNPTAFYLCASISQGRTEAFFGQGTRLTVV.

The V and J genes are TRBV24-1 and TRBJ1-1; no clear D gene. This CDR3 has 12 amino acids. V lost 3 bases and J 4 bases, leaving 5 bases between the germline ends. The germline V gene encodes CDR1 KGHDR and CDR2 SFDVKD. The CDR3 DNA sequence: TGTGCCACCAGTGATCGGAGCACTGAAGCTTTCTTT. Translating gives CATSDRSTEAFF.